The source of this T cell receptor (beta chain) is a study of T cell responses to AZD1222 COVID-19 vaccine. The length of the CDR3 is 15 residues. Trimming cost V 8 bases and J 4 bases, with 18 bases left between them. Germline CDR1 and CDR2: SGHAT and FQNNGV. Measured with immunoSEQ multiplex PCR; TCRdb has only the in-frame clones, and not every one. The table includes approximately 180,000 clones, approximately 92% detected once. This chain links TRBV11-2 with TRBJ1-3, with D tentatively TRBD1 (5 bases). Sample: peripheral blood, taken on day 0 of AZD1222 vaccination. The sequence was collected from an adult in good health. CDR3 bases: TGTGCCAGCTCGCGATGGGACGATTCCGGAAACACCATATATTTT. It is translated as CASSRWDDSGNTIYF.